These T cell receptor beta chains were read from a single sample in a study of blood T cell repertoires in COVID-19. The method was immunoSEQ multiplex PCR; TCRdb's version includes in-frame clones alone and lacks a portion of them. This repertoire shows fewer than 350,000 clones, roughly 80% found once; its top ten account for 4.1%. Sequencing was performed on peripheral blood. The receptors derive from a woman in her fifties or sixties with active or convalescent COVID-19. The CDR3 runs from the conserved cysteine through the conserved F or W. A D gene is named only where the DNA matches it firmly. The size of a clone is reported for some rows only, either as once, few or many, or as a class for expanded clones.

>TRBJ1-5|TRBV27|NA|TRBD1
TGTGCCAGCAGTTTACACCCACGGGAGACAGGGGGCGGAGGGCAGCCCCAGCATTTT
CASSLHPRETGGGGQPQHF
>TRBJ1-1|TRBV15|NA|NA
TGTGCCACCAGCAGAGATCAGGGTTTGGACACTGAAGCTTTCTTT
CATSRDQGLDTEAFF
>TRBJ2-1|TRBV28|few|NA
TGTGCCAGCAGTTTCCAAGCGGCGAGGATTATTGAGCAGTTCTTC
CASSFQAARIIEQFF
>TRBJ1-4|TRBV11-2|NA|NA
TGTGCCAGCAGCTTAGCAGGGGTTGGCGAAAAACTGTTTTTT
CASSLAGVGEKLFF
>TRBJ1-6|TRBV28|NA|TRBD1
TGTGCCAGCAGTTTAACAGGGGTTAATTCACCCCTCCACTTT
CASSLTGVNSPLHF
>TRBJ1-5|TRBV27|NA|NA
TGTGCCAGCTGGGGGGGTCATAGCAATCAGCCCCAGCATTTT
CASWGGHSNQPQHF
>TRBJ1-6|TRBV5-1|NA|NA
TGCGCCAGCAGCTTGCAGGGGAATAATTCACCCCTCCACTTT
CASSLQGNNSPLHF
>TRBJ1-6|TRBV15|many|NA
TGTGCCACCAGCAGAGGGAGGGGCTCACCCCTCCACTTT
CATSRGRGSPLHF
>TRBJ1-1|TRBV5-4|NA|TRBD1
TGTGCCAGCAGCCGCGAGGGGACAGGGGGGATATGGGGCACTGAAGCTTTCTTT
CASSREGTGGIWGTEAFF
>TRBJ2-7|TRBV6-6|NA|NA
TGTGCCAGCAGTTACGTCCGGGGATCCTACGAGCAGTACTTC
CASSYVRGSYEQYF
>TRBJ2-3|TRBV19|once|NA
TGTGCCAGTACCAGCCCCTATTCGGCGGACTACACAGATACGCAGTATTTT
CASTSPYSADYTDTQYF
>TRBJ1-4|TRBV7-8|NA|NA
TGTGCCAGCAGCTTAGCTGTGGGGGCTCTGGGGAAACTGTTTTTT
CASSLAVGALGKLFF
>TRBJ1-4|TRBV28|NA|TRBD1
TGTGCCAGCAGCCCCGGGACAGTCGGAAGTGAAAAACTGTTTTTT
CASSPGTVGSEKLFF
>TRBJ1-5|TRBV18|NA|TRBD1
TGTGCCAGCTCACTAGACAGGGGGGATCAGCCCCAGCATTTT
CASSLDRGDQPQHF
>TRBJ2-6|TRBV5-4|NA|NA
TGTGCCAGCAGCTTGGGGGGTGACAGACCCGGGGCCAACGTCCTGACTTTC
CASSLGGDRPGANVLTF
>TRBJ2-7|TRBV27|NA|TRBD1
TGTGCCAGCAGTTTTCTCGGGACAGCCTACGAGCAGTACTTC
CASSFLGTAYEQYF
>TRBJ2-7|TRBV11-2|NA|NA
TGTGCCAGCAGCTCCCGGAGGGCAGGCGGCGACTTCTACGAGCAGTACTTC
CASSSRRAGGDFYEQYF
>TRBJ2-2|TRBV11-2|NA|NA
TGTGCCAGCAGCTTAGATCAGGGTTTGACCGCCGGGGAGCTGTTTTTT
CASSLDQGLTAGELFF
>TRBJ2-1|TRBV5-5|NA|TRBD2
TGTGCCAGCAGCCCCTATTTTAGCGGGAGGGTCTACAATGAGCAGTTCTTC
CASSPYFSGRVYNEQFF
>TRBJ2-3|TRBV9|NA|NA
TGTGCCAGCAGCGTAGGGGGCGCAGATACGCAGTATTTT
CASSVGGADTQYF
>TRBJ2-3|TRBV5-1|NA|TRBD1
TGCGCCAGCAGCTCGGGGACAGGGGGTCCAGATACGCAGTATTTT
CASSSGTGGPDTQYF
>TRBJ2-7|TRBV6-5|NA|TRBD1
TGTGCCAGCAGTTACTCGACCGGGACAGCTACCTACGAGCAGTACTTC
CASSYSTGTATYEQYF
>TRBJ2-1|TRBV19|once|TRBD2
TGTGCCAGTAGTTCAAGGGGAGCTAGCGGAGCCAATGAGCAGTTCTTC
CASSSRGASGANEQFF
>TRBJ1-3|TRBV6-6|NA|NA
TGTGCCAGCAGTCGAGGGCACTACGGTGGGGGGGTGGCTGGAAACACCATATATTTT
CASSRGHYGGGVAGNTIYF
>TRBJ2-6|TRBV5-4|few|NA
TGTGCCAGCAGCCCATGGGGGGGCCCCGCCAACGTCCTGACTTTC
CASSPWGGPANVLTF
>TRBJ2-3|TRBV27|NA|TRBD2
TGTGCCAGCAGTTTTATTAGCGGGGTGGGAACAGATACGCAGTATTTT
CASSFISGVGTDTQYF
>TRBJ1-6|TRBV7-9|NA|NA
TGTGCCAGCAGCTTAGCGCAGGGGCCTAATTCACCCCTCCACTTT
CASSLAQGPNSPLHF
>TRBJ1-5|TRBV12-3/TRBV12-4|NA|NA
TGTGCCAGCAGTTACAGTCTCAATCAGCCCCAGCATTTT
CASSYSLNQPQHF